This T cell receptor (beta chain) was sequenced in a study of cytomegalovirus exposure and HLA in healthy donors. The study, taken as a whole, reports: A later analysis linked a missense DCLRE1C variant to TCR beta V- and J-gene trimming. In the analysis, some V segments, TRBV6-2 and TRBV6-3 included, were excluded as indistinguishable. Rare TCR sequences dominated, though some public TCRs recurred in many donors. Both high specificity and high sensitivity reportedly marked the classifier's diagnosis of cytomegalovirus status.

A word on this clone: The antigen is not known.

The germline V gene has CDR1 MNHNS and CDR2 SASEGT. The V end was cut by 7 bases, the J end by 0 bases, with 9 bases between. This CDR3 spans 13 amino acids. The PCR used 60 Vbeta and 13 Jbeta primers. TCRdb's table, derived via immunoSEQ multiplex PCR, lists solely in-frame clones and lacks some. The sample records under 200,000 clones, around 78% being singletons. Sequenced sample: PBMCs. This sequence joins TRBV6-1 and TRBJ1-1, with D hard to call. The sequence derives from a man aged 40-50 years in good health and CMV-seronegative. CDR3 nucleotides: TGTGCCAGCAAGGAGGGCCTGAACACTGAAGCTTTCTTT. Translation: CASKEGLNTEAFF.